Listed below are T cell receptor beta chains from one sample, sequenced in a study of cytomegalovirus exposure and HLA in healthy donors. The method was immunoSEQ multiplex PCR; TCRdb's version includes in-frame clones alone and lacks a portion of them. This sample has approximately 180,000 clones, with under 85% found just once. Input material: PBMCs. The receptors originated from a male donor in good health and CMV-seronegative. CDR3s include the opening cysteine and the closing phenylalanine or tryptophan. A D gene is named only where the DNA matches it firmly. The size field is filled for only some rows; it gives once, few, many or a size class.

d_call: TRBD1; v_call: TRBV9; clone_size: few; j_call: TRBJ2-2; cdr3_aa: CASSDRTGTNTGELFF; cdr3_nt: TGTGCCAGCAGTGATAGGACAGGTACGAACACCGGGGAGCTGTTTTTT
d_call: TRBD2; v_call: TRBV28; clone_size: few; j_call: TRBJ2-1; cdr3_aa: CASSLLASGYNEQFF; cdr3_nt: TGTGCCAGCAGTTTACTGGCTAGCGGCTACAATGAGCAGTTCTTC
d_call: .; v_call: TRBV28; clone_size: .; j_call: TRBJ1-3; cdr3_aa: CASSSPGGNTIYF; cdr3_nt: TGTGCCAGCAGTTCTCCAGGGGGAAACACCATATATTTT
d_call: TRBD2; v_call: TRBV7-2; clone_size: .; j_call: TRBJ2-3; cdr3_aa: CASSRREGGTDTQYF; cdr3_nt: TGTGCCAGCAGTCGAAGGGAGGGCGGCACAGATACGCAGTATTTT
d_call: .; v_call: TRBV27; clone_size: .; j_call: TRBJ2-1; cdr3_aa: CASRWSGKSSYNEQFF; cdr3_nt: TGTGCCAGCAGATGGTCAGGAAAGAGCTCCTACAATGAGCAGTTCTTC
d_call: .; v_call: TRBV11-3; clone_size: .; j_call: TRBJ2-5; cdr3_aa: CASSLGAGRETQYF; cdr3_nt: TGTGCCAGCAGCTTAGGGGCGGGGAGAGAGACCCAGTACTTC
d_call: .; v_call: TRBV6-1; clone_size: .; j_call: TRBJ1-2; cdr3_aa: CASSSDPGPYGYTF; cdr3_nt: TGTGCCAGCAGTTCCGACCCAGGCCCCTATGGCTACACCTTC
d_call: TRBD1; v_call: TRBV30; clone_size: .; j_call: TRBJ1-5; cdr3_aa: CACAGGNNQPQHF; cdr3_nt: TGTGCCTGCGCAGGGGGCAACAATCAGCCCCAGCATTTT
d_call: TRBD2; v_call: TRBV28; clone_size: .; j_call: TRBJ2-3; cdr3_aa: CASRGTSGGTDTQYF; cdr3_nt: TGTGCCAGCAGGGGGACTAGCGGAGGCACAGATACGCAGTATTTT
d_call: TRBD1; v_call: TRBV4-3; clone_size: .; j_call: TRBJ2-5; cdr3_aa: CASSQQGTGETQYF; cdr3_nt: TGCGCCAGCAGCCAACAAGGGACAGGGGAGACCCAGTACTTC
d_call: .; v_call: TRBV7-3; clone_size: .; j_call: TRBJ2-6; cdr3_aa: CASKSGSGANVLTF; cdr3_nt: TGTGCCAGCAAATCGGGATCCGGGGCCAACGTCCTGACTTTC
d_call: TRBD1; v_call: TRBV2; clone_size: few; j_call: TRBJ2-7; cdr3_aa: CASTTGGREQYF; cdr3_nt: TGTGCCAGCACGACAGGGGGCCGCGAGCAGTACTTC
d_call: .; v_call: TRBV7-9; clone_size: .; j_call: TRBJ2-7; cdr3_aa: CASSSPGGYEQYF; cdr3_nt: TGTGCCAGCAGCTCTCCTGGAGGCTACGAGCAGTACTTC
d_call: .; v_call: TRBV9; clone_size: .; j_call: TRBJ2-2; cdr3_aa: CASKGAGELFF; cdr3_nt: TGTGCCAGCAAGGGGGCCGGGGAGCTGTTTTTT
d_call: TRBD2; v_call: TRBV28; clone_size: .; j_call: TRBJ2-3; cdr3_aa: CASSLPSWGSGEQYF; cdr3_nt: TGTGCCAGCAGTTTACCTAGTTGGGGAAGCGGGGAGCAGTATTTT
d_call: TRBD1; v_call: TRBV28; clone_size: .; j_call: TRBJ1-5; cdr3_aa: CASSAGTGRFDQPQHF; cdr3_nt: TGTGCCAGCAGTGCTGGGACAGGGCGGTTCGATCAGCCCCAGCATTTT
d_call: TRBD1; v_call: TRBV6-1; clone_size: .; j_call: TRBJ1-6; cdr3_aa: CASCLQGANSPLHF; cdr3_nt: TGTGCCAGCTGCTTACAGGGGGCTAATTCACCCCTCCACTTT
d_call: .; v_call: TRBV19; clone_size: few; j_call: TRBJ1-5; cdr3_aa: CASSSLSNQPQHF; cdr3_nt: TGTGCCAGTAGTAGTCTCAGCAATCAGCCCCAGCATTTT
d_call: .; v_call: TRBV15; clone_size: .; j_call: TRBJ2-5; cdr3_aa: CATSRAPQETQYF; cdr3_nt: TGTGCCACCAGCAGAGCCCCTCAAGAGACCCAGTACTTC
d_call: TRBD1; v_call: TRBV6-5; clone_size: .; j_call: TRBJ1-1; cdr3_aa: CASSSGQVNTEAFF; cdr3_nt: TGTGCCAGCAGTAGTGGACAGGTTAACACTGAAGCTTTCTTT
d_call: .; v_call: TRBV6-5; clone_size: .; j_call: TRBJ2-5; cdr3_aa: CASSYSKGWQETQYF; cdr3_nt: TGTGCCAGCAGTTACTCGAAGGGGTGGCAAGAGACCCAGTACTTC
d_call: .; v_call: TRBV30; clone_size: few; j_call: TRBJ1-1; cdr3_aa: CACSRVNTEAFF; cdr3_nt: TGTGCCTGCTCACGGGTGAACACTGAAGCTTTCTTT
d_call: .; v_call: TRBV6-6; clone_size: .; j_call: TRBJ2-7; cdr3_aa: CATIALSREQYF; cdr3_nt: TGTGCCACCATAGCCCTCTCGCGAGAGCAGTACTTC
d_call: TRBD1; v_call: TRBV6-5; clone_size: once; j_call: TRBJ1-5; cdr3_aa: CASSNTGVSNQPQHF; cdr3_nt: TGTGCCAGCAGTAACACAGGGGTTAGCAATCAGCCCCAGCATTTT
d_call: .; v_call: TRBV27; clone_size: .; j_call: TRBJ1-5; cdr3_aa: CASSPGERENQPQHF; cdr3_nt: TGTGCCAGCAGCCCAGGGGAGCGGGAAAATCAGCCCCAGCATTTT
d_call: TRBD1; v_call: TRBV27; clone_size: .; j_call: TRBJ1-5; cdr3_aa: CASRPQTGQGVNQPQHF; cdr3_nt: TGTGCCAGCAGACCTCAAACTGGACAGGGAGTTAATCAGCCCCAGCATTTT
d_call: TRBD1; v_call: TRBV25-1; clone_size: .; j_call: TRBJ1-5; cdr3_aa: CASSAGQRSNQPQHF; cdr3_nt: TGTGCCAGCAGTGCGGGACAGAGGAGCAATCAGCCCCAGCATTTT
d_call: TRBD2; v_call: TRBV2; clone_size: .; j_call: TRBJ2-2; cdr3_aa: CASRGTSGGSGELFF; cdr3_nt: TGTGCCAGCAGGGGGACTAGCGGTGGATCCGGGGAGCTGTTTTTT
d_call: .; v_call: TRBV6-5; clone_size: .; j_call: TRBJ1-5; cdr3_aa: CASSEKDREF; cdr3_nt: TGTGCCAGCAGTGAAAAGGACAGAGAATTT
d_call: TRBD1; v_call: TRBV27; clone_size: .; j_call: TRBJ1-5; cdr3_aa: CASSSGTGWLQPQHF; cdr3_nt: TGTGCCAGCAGTTCAGGGACAGGGTGGTTGCAGCCCCAGCATTTT
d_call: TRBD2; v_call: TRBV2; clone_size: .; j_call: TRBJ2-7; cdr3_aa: CASTTGTSGFYEQYF; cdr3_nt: TGTGCCAGCACCACCGGGACTAGCGGTTTTTACGAGCAGTACTTC
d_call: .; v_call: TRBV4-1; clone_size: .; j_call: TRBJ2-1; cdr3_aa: CASSQDRVSYNEQFF; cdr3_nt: TGCGCCAGCAGCCAAGACAGGGTCTCCTACAATGAGCAGTTCTTC
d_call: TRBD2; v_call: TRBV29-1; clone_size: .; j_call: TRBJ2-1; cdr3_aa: CSVLLGLAVGGNEQFF; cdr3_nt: TGCAGCGTCCTCCTCGGACTAGCGGTGGGTGGCAATGAGCAGTTCTTC
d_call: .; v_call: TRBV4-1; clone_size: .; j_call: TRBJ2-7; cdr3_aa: CASSQDRGREQYF; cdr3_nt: TGCGCCAGCAGCCAAGATCGAGGGCGCGAGCAGTACTTC
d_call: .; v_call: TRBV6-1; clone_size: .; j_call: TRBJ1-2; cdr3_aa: CAGAGTNLNYGYTF; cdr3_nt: TGTGCCGGTGCAGGGACAAATCTTAACTATGGCTACACCTTC
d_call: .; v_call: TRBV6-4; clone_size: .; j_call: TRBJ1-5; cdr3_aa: CASSELGLQPQHF; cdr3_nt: TGTGCCAGCAGTGAGCTAGGTTTGCAGCCCCAGCATTTT
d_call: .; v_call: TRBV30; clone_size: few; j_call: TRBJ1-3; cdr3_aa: CAWTWSSGNTIYF; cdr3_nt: TGTGCCTGGACCTGGAGCTCTGGAAACACCATATATTTT
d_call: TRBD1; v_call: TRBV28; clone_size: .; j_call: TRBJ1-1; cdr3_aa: CASSVDRGLNTEAFF; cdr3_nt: TGTGCCAGCAGCGTGGACAGGGGCCTGAACACTGAAGCTTTCTTT
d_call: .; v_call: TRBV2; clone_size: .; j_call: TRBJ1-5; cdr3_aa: CASSWGGYGQPQHF; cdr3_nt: TGTGCCAGCAGTTGGGGGGGCTATGGTCAGCCCCAGCATTTT
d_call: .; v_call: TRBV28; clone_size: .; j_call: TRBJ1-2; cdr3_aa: CASSSDYGYTF; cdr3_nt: TGTGCCAGCAGTTCCGACTATGGCTACACCTTC
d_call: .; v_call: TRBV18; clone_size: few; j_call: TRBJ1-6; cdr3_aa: CASSPPWADNSPLHF; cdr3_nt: TGTGCCAGCTCACCACCGTGGGCCGATAATTCACCCCTCCACTTT
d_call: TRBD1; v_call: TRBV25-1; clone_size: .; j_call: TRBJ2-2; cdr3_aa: CASSRQGGTGELFF; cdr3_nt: TGTGCCAGCAGTCGACAGGGTGGCACCGGGGAGCTGTTTTTT
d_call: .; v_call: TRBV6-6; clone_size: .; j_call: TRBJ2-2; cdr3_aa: CASSYPREITGELFF; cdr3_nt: TGTGCCAGCAGTTACCCCAGGGAAATAACCGGGGAGCTGTTTTTT
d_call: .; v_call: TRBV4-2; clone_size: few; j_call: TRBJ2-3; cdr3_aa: CASSQATDTQYF; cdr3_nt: TGTGCCAGCAGCCAAGCAACAGATACGCAGTATTTT
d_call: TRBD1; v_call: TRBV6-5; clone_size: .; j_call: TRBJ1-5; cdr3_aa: CASRGGTGSQPQHF; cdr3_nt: TGTGCCAGCAGGGGGGGGACAGGGTCTCAGCCCCAGCATTTT
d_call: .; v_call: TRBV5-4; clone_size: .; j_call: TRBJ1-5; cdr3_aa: CASSFLNQPQHF; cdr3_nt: TGTGCCAGCAGCTTTTTAAATCAGCCCCAGCATTTT
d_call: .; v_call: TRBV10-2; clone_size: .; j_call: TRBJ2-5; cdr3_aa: CASSGPAWAGQETQYF; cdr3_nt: TGCGCCAGCAGTGGCCCTGCCTGGGCAGGTCAAGAGACCCAGTACTTC
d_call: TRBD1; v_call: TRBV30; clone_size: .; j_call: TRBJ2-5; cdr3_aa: CAWRQTGGRETQYF; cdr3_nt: TGTGCCTGGCGCCAAACAGGGGGCCGGGAGACCCAGTACTTC
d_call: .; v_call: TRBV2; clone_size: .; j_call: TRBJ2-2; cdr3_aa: CASSRRGTGELFF; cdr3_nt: TGTGCCAGCAGCCGCCGGGGCACCGGGGAGCTGTTTTTT
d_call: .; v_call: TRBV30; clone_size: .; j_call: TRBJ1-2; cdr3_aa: CAWSTANYGYTF; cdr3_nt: TGTGCCTGGAGTACAGCTAACTATGGCTACACCTTC